This T cell receptor (beta chain) was captured in a study of T cells after posttransplantation cyclophosphamide. Study observations and caveats: Blood and skin or GI T cell repertoires showed limited TRB overlap.

Many counts were recorded for this clone. Antigen: not known. Busulfan-fludarabine conditioning, marrow transplant, and cyclophosphamide on days +3 and +4 were administered. Clones were sequenced by immunoSEQ multiplex PCR, and TCRdb holds only the in-frame ones, with some missing. Reported are about 25,000 clones, none seen only once; the ten largest carry around 1.9%. This material consisted of PBMCs, taken after allogeneic stem cell transplant with posttransplant cyclophosphamide. The receptor comes from a male patient aged 18-29 years who received an allogeneic stem cell transplant from a related donor, was CMV-positive, and had no GVHD. The graft donor may have given rise to some T cells.

CDR3 residues: CASSTQTGEETDTQYF. DNA of the CDR3: TGTGCCAGCAGTACCCAAACAGGGGAGGAGACAGATACGCAGTATTTT. This chain connects TRBV27 to TRBJ2-3; the D gene is possibly TRBD1 (7 bases). V lost 5 bases to trimming and J lost 3 bases, with 18 bases between them. Germline-derived CDR1 and CDR2 are MNHEY and SMNVEV (reference sequence). The CDR3 sequence is 16 residues long.